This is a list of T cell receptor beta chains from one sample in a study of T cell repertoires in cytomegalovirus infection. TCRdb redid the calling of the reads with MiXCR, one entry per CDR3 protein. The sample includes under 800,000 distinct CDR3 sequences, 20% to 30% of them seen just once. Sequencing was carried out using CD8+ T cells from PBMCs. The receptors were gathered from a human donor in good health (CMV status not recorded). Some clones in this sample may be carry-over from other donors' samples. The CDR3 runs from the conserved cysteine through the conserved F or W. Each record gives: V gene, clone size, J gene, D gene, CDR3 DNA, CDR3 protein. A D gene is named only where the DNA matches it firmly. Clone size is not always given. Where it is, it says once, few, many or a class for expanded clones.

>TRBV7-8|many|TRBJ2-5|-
TGTGCCAGCAGCTTCCGACGGCAACAAGAGACCCAGTACTTC
CASSFRRQQETQYF
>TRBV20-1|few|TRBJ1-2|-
TGCAGTGCTAGTGGTGACCTGAACTATGGCTACACCTTC
CSASGDLNYGYTF
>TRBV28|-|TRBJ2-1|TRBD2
TGTGCCAGCAGTTTATGGGGTAGCGGGGACCCCCGCTCCTACAATGAGCAGTTCTTC
CASSLWGSGDPRSYNEQFF
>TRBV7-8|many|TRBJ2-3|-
TGTGCCAGCAGCTCGGACTATTTTGGCACGCAGTATTTT
CASSSDYFGTQYF
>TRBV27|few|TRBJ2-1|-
TGTGCCAGCCGGGAAGGAGGGAGCAACAATGAGCAGTTCTTC
CASREGGSNNEQFF
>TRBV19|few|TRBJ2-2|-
TGTGCCAGTAGTATTATTCTGCACAGAGCGAACACCGGGGAGCTGTTTTTT
CASSIILHRANTGELFF
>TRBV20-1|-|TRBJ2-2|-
TGCAGTGCCAACCCGAGGCACGAGACCGGGGAGCTGTTTTTT
CSANPRHETGELFF
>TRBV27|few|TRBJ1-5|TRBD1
TGTGCCAGCGGACTTCAGGGGGCCAATCAGCCCCAGCATTTT
CASGLQGANQPQHF
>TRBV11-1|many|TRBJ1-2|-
TGTGCCAGCAAAACAGCTGCGTATGGCTACACCTTC
CASKTAAYGYTF
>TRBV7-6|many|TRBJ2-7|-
TGTGCCAGCAGCTTAGGCAGGGGCGAGCAGTACTTC
CASSLGRGEQYF
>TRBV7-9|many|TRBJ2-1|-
TGTGCCAGCAGCTTAGGACATACAGGGCATGAGCAGTTCTTC
CASSLGHTGHEQFF
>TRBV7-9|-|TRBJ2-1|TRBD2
TGTGCCAGCAGCCAGGCGGGGGGGCAATCCTACAATGAGCAGTTCTTC
CASSQAGGQSYNEQFF
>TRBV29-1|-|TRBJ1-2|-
TGCAGCGTTGAAGACTTACAGGGTAAAAACTATGGCTACACCTTC
CSVEDLQGKNYGYTF
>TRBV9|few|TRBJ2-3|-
TGTGCCAGCAGCCCTCGGGTGAGCACAGATACGCAGTATTTT
CASSPRVSTDTQYF
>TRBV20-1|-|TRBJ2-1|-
TGCAGTGCTAGAGGGAGAATAGGCCCGGAGCAGTTCTTC
CSARGRIGPEQFF
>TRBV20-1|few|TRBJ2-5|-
TGCAGTGCCCAGGGGGAGGGGGCGTTGAGAGAGACCCAGTACTTC
CSAQGEGALRETQYF
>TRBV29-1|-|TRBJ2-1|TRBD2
TGCAGCGTTGGGGGGGGGTGGGATGAGCAGTTCTTC
CSVGGGWDEQFF
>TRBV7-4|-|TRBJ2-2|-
TGTGCCAGCAGCTTAAATCAAGGGGTCACCGGGGAGCTGTTTTTT
CASSLNQGVTGELFF
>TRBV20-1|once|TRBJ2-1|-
TGCAGTGTTAGAGATTATAGGGTCAGCAATGAGCGGTTCTTC
CSVRDYRVSNERFF
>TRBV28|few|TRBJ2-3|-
TGTGCCAGCAGGGCCCCTCCAGGGGCCGTCACAGATACGCAGTATTTT
CASRAPPGAVTDTQYF
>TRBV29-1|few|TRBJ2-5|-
TGCAGCGTTGGGCAAAGGACAGAGACCCAGTACTTC
CSVGQRTETQYF
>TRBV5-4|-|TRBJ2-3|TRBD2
TGTGCCAGCAGCTTGTCTTATAGCGGGGGGCCAGATACGCAGTATTTT
CASSLSYSGGPDTQYF
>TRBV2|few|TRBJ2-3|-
TGTGCCAGCAGTGCTTGGCGGGACCCTACAGATACGCAGTATTTT
CASSAWRDPTDTQYF
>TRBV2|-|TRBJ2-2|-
TGTGCCAGGGGGGACACCGGGGAGCTGTTTTTT
CARGDTGELFF
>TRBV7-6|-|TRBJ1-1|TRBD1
TGTGCCAGCAGCTTAGATCAGGCAGGGGGCCTGAACACTGAAGCTTTCTTT
CASSLDQAGGLNTEAFF
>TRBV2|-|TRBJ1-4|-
TGTGCCAGCGTCGGGCAGCCTAATGAAAAACTGTTTTTT
CASVGQPNEKLFF
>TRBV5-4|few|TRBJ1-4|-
TGTGCCAGCAGCTTGGTTGGAGCTAATGAAAAACTGTTTTTT
CASSLVGANEKLFF
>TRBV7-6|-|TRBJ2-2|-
TGTGCCAGCAGCTTGCCGGGGGCCGGCACCGGGGAGCTGTTTTTT
CASSLPGAGTGELFF
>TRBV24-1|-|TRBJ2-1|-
TGTGCCACCAGTAACCGGGACAACCTTTACAATGAGCAGTTCTTC
CATSNRDNLYNEQFF
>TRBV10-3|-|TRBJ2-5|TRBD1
TGTGCCGCCGCAACGGACAGGGGGCTACAAGAGACCCAGTACTTC
CAAATDRGLQETQYF
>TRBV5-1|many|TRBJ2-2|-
TGCGCCAGCAGCTTTTACAGGGAGAACACCGGGGAGCTGTTTTTT
CASSFYRENTGELFF
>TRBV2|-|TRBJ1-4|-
TGTGCCAGCACAGAATCAACTAATGAAAAACTGTTTTTT
CASTESTNEKLFF
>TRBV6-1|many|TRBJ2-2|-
TGTGCCAGCAGTAACATTGGATCGAACACCGGGGAGCTGTTTTTT
CASSNIGSNTGELFF
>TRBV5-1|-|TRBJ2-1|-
TGCGCCAGCAGCCGGCGGGGGACAGACTCCTACAATGAGCAGTTCTTC
CASSRRGTDSYNEQFF
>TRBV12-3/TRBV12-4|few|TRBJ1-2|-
TGTGCCAGCAGTTTACCATCGGATTACTACACCTTC
CASSLPSDYYTF
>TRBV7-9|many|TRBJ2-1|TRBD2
TGTGCCAGCAGCTTAGGTTGGCTAGCGGGGGAGAGCTCCTACAATGAGCAGTTCTTC
CASSLGWLAGESSYNEQFF
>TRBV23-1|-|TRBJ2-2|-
TGCGCCAGCAGCCCTACGGGACGGATGAACACCGGGGAGCTGTTTTTT
CASSPTGRMNTGELFF
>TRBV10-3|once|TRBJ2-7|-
TGTGCCGCAGTCCCATCTAACTACGAGCAGTACTTC
CAAVPSNYEQYF
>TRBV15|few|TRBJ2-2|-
TGTGCCACCAGCCCCCCCGGGGTCCCTGGCGCCGGGGAGCTGTTTTTT
CATSPPGVPGAGELFF
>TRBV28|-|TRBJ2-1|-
TGTGCCAGCAGACCCCCGACATTAAACAATGAGCAGTTCTTC
CASRPPTLNNEQFF